The entry below gives a single T cell receptor (beta chain) sequence along with its context. The record originates from a study of early T cells in non-severe SARS-CoV-2 infection. Study-wide context: Bulk RNA taken from unsorted whole blood was sequenced, leaving chains unpaired.

TCRdb fed the 5' RACE reads into MiXCR, producing one record per CDR3 protein. The table shows tens of thousands of distinct CDR3 sequences, with more than 4% occurring only once. The CDR3 is 14 amino acids. CDR1 is LNHDA and CDR2 is SQIVND in the germline V gene (reference sequence). The V gene end was trimmed by 7 bases and the J gene end by 6 bases; junction bases not matched to a gene: 9. The source material was whole blood. The sequence derives from an adult who was a healthcare worker with PCR-confirmed SARS-CoV-2 infection or an uninfected control (not recorded which). The V call is TRBV19, the J call TRBJ1-5; 7 nucleotides align to TRBD1. The CDR3 coding sequence is TGTGCCAGTAACCCGACAGGGAGGGCTCAGCCCCAGCATTTT. Translated, it gives CASNPTGRAQPQHF.